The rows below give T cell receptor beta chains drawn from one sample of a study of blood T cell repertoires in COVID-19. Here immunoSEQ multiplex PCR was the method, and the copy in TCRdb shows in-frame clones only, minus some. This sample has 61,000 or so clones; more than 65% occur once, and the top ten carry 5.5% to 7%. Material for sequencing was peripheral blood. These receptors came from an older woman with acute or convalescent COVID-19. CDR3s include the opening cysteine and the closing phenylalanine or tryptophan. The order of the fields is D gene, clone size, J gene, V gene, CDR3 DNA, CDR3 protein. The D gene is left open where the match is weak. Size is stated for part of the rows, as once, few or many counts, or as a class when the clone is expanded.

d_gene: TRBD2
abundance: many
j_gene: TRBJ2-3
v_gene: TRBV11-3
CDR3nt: TGTGCCAGCAGCTTCGGGTCTCCGGGACTAGCGCTAATAGACACGCAGTATTTT
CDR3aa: CASSFGSPGLALIDTQYF

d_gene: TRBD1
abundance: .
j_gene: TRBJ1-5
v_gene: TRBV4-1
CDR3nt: TGCGCCAGCAGCCGGACAGGGCCAGTCAATCAGCCCCAGCATTTT
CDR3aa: CASSRTGPVNQPQHF

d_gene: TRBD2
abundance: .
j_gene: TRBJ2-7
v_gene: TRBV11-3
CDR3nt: TGTGCCAGCAGCCCTCGGGGGGGCTACGAGCAGTACTTC
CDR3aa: CASSPRGGYEQYF

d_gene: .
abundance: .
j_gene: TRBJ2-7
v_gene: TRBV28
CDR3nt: TGTGCCAGCAGTTCTACGCGTAACCACGAGCAGTACTTC
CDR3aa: CASSSTRNHEQYF

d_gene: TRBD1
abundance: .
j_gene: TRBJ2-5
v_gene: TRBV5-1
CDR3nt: TGCGCCAGCAGCTACTCGGGACAGCTTCAAGAGACCCAGTACTTC
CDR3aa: CASSYSGQLQETQYF

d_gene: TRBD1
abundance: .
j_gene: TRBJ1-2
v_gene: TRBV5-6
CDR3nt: TGTGCCAGCAGGGACTGGACAGGGGGGGACTATGGCTACACCTTC
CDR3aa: CASRDWTGGDYGYTF

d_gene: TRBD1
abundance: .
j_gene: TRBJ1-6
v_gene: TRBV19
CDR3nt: TGTGCCAGTAGCCAGGGGGCTAGAAATTCACCCCTCCACTTT
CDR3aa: CASSQGARNSPLHF

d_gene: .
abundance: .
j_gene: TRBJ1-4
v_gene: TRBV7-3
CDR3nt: TGTGCCAGCAGCTTTCGGGGTCGGGTCGCAACTAATGAAAAACTGTTTTTT
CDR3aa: CASSFRGRVATNEKLFF

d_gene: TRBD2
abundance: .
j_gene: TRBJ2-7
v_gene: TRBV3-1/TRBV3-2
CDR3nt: TGTGCCCGCAGCCAAGTCCAAGGGGCGGGGGGGACCTACGAGCAGTACTTC
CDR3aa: CARSQVQGAGGTYEQYF

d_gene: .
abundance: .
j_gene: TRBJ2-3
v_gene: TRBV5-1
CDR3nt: TGCGCCAGCAGCTTGGCTGTCGGAATTGGAGGGGATACGCAGTATTTT
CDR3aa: CASSLAVGIGGDTQYF

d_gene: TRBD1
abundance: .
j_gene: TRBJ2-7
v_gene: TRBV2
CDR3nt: TGTGCCAGCAGTGAAGGACAGGGTACGCAGGAGCAGTACTTC
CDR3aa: CASSEGQGTQEQYF

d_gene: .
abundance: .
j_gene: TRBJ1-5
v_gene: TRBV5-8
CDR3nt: TGTGCCAGCAGCACACCAGGGGATCATCAGCCCCAGCATTTT
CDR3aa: CASSTPGDHQPQHF

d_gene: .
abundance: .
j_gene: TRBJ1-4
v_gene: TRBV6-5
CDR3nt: TGTGCCAGCAGGGCACAGGGCACTCCTGAAAAACTGTTTTTT
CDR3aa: CASRAQGTPEKLFF

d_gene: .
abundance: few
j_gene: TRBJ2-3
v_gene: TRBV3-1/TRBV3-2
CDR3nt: TGTGCCAGCAGCCAAGATAAAGCGGCTTCTAGCACAGATACGCAGTATTTT
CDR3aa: CASSQDKAASSTDTQYF

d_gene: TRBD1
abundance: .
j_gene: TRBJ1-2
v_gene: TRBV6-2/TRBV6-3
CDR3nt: TGTGCCAGCAGCGCTCGAGGGACAGGGTCCTATGGCTACACCTTC
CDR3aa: CASSARGTGSYGYTF

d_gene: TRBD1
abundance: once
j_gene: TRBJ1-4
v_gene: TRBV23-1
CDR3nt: TGCGCCAGCAGTCAAGGAAATTCGGGACAGGGTGAGGGAGATGAAAAACTGTTTTTT
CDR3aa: CASSQGNSGQGEGDEKLFF